The 22 T cell receptor beta chains listed next were all sequenced from one sample in a study of T cell clonotyping in hematopoietic cell transplantation. Using immunoSEQ multiplex PCR, the repertoire was profiled, and TCRdb retains in-frame clones only, with some absent. The sample includes 45,000 to 60,000 clones, approximately 84% of them seen just once. Time point of the sample: recipient sample about 28 days before transplant, after cytoreduction. The source was peripheral blood mononuclear cells, collected before stem cell transplant. These TCRs come from a man between 60 and 75 years old with biphenotypic leukemia. Some clones in this sample may be carry-over from other donors' samples.

This rearrangement joins TRBV30 to TRBJ2-7; TRBD2 agrees at 12 bases. CDR1 is GTSNPN and CDR2 is SVGIG in the germline V gene (reference sequence). The J segment lost 5 bases and the V segment lost 5 bases, leaving 31 bases of the junction unmatched. The CDR3 consists of 22 residues. The CDR3 region is CAWEPGRVTGTSGSLRKNEQYF. The CDR3 bases are TGTGCCTGGGAGCCCGGAAGGGTTACCGGGACTAGCGGGTCCCTCCGAAAGAACGAGCAGTACTTC. Full variable domain (rest looked up from reference TRBV30 and TRBJ2-7): SQTIHQWPATLVQPVGSPLSLECTVEGTSNPNLYWYRQAAGRGLQLLFYSVGIGQISSEVPQNLSASRPQDRQFILSSKKLLLSDSGFYLCAWEPGRVTGTSGSLRKNEQYFGPGTRLTVT.

V is TRBV30 and J is TRBJ1-1; D not resolved. The CDR3 covers 13 residues. CDR1 and CDR2 (germline): GTSNPN, SVGIG (reference sequence). Deletions cut 0 bases from V and 4 bases from J, with 9 bases between. In DNA form, the CDR3 reads TGTGCCTGGAGTGTACAAGGGAGCACTGAAGCTTTCTTT. It codes for CAWSVQGSTEAFF.

This clone occurred a few times. The CDR3 loop is CAWRRLMYQETQYF. In DNA form, the CDR3 reads TGTGCCTGGAGGCGACTGATGTACCAAGAGACCCAGTACTTC. The chain couples TRBV30 to TRBJ2-5; D is ambiguous. The ends were cut back, 3 bases at V and 0 bases at J, with 11 bases in the middle. Germline V CDR1 and CDR2: GTSNPN, SVGIG (reference sequence). CDR3 length equals 14 residues.

The V call is TRBV5-4, the J call TRBJ2-5; D could derive from TRBD1 or TRBD2 (5 bases each). The CDR3 consists of 14 residues. Germline V gene data show CDR1 as SGHNT and CDR2 as YYREEE (reference sequence). Between the trimmed V and J ends, which lost 4 bases and 2 bases, there was a span of 12 bases. The CDR3 bases are TGTGCCAGCAGCGAAGGGACCCGGCAAGAGACCCAGTACTTC. This encodes CASSEGTRQETQYF.

V gene TRBV7-2 combines with J gene TRBJ2-5; the match to TRBD1 covers 10 bases. This CDR3 has 15 amino acids. Germline loops: CDR1 SGHTA, CDR2 FQGNSA. V gave up 5 bases and J gave up 4 bases; unmatched junction bases: 7. This CDR3 is CASSPYRDRGETQYF. The CDR3 region has the DNA TGTGCCAGCAGCCCTTACCGGGACAGGGGAGAGACCCAGTACTTC. Variable domain in full (rest from reference TRBV7-2 and TRBJ2-5): GAGVSQSPSNKVTEKGKDVELRCDPISGHTALYWYRQSLGQGLEFLIYFQGNSAPDKSGLPSDRFSAERTGGSVSTLTIQRTQQEDSAVYLCASSPYRDRGETQYFGPGTRLLVL.

The chain combines TRBV6-5 with TRBJ1-2, with 7 bases fitting TRBD1. The CDR3 is made up of 13 amino acids. Germline V gene sequence: CDR1 MNHEY, CDR2 SVGAGI. V shed 4 bases and J 8 bases; nucleotides not matched to a gene: 7. The CDR3 here is CASSSSGTAGYTF. DNA for the CDR3: TGTGCCAGCAGTTCCTCCGGGACAGCCGGCTACACCTTC.

The CDR3 region has the DNA TGTGCCAGCAGCTTAGGGGTAGGGGGCAATCAGCCCCAGCATTTT. It encodes CASSLGVGGNQPQHF. The V call is TRBV7-2, the J call TRBJ1-5; D might be TRBD1 (5 bases). V lost 1 base to trimming and J lost 2 bases, with 9 bases between them. The CDR3 runs to 15 residues. Per the germline V gene, CDR1 is SGHTA and CDR2 is FQGNSA.

The V call is TRBV13, the J call TRBJ1-1; 9 nucleotides match TRBD1. The CDR3 covers 15 residues. Germline V lookup: CDR1 PRHDT, CDR2 FYEKMQ (reference sequence). Trimming removed 5 bases from V and 1 base from J; junction bases left unmatched: 5. CDR3 nucleotide sequence: TGTGCCAGCAGCCCCACAGGGGGCAGGAACACTGAAGCTTTCTTT. Its protein product is CASSPTGGRNTEAFF.

In this sample, this clone turned up a few times. The chain has TRBV7-8 and TRBJ2-7, with 10 bases matching TRBD2. The CDR3 runs 14 residues. The V segment lost 2 bases and the J segment 6 bases; nucleotides outside the gene matches: 4. Per the germline V gene, CDR1 is SGHVS and CDR2 is FQNEAQ. This chain's CDR3 is CASSLLAGGSEQYF. CDR3 bases: TGTGCCAGCAGCTTATTAGCGGGAGGCTCCGAGCAGTACTTC.

The chain has TRBV28 and TRBJ2-7; 7 positions agree with TRBD1. CDR3 length equals 13 residues. Germline V gene data show CDR1 as MDHEN and CDR2 as SYDVKM. J was trimmed by 4 bases and V by 5 bases; bases with no gene match: 5. The CDR3 region has the DNA TGTGCCAGCAGTGCACCGGGACAGTACGAGCAGTACTTC. Protein product: CASSAPGQYEQYF.

The V call is TRBV6-1, the J call TRBJ2-5; perhaps TRBD1 as D (6 bases). CDR3 size: 13 residues. The V gene's germline CDR1 is MNHNS and CDR2 SASEGT. V lost 6 bases to trimming and J lost 5 bases, with 13 bases between them. The CDR3, as DNA: TGTGCCAGCAGCAGGGGTTTACAGGAGACCCAGTACTTC. The encoded protein is CASSRGLQETQYF.

V and J are TRBV27 and TRBJ2-7; weak D call: TRBD2 (6 bases). Germline V gives CDR1 MNHEY, CDR2 SMNVEV (reference sequence). CDR3 length: 13 residues. V was cut by 5 bases and J by 5 bases, with 13 bases left in between. The CDR3 DNA reads as TGTGCCAGCAGTCCCAGGAGGGTTGACGAGCAGTACTTC. Translated, it gives CASSPRRVDEQYF.

This clone was detected only a few times. The rearrangement links TRBV7-2 to TRBJ1-2; D might be TRBD1 (6 bases). V lost 5 bases and J 0 bases, leaving 10 bases between the germline ends. Per germline, CDR1 SGHTA and CDR2 FQGNSA. CDR3 length equals 14 residues. Written as DNA, the CDR3 is TGTGCCAGCAGCCCCAGGGGCGCTAACTATGGCTACACCTTC. Translated, it gives CASSPRGANYGYTF.

The chain joins TRBV4-1 to TRBJ1-1, with D unresolved. CDR1 and CDR2 (germline): MGHRA, YSYEKL. V gave up 0 bases and J gave up 0 bases, with 11 bases separating them. The CDR3 runs to 16 residues. CDR3 DNA sequence: TGCGCCAGCAGCCAAGAGGGCGGAACGATGAACACTGAAGCTTTCTTT. Translated, it gives CASSQEGGTMNTEAFF.

The DNA of the CDR3 is TGTGCCAGCAGCCGTTTGTCTCCACTAGAGGGAACAGATACGCAGTATTTT. Protein product: CASSRLSPLEGTDTQYF. This rearrangement joins TRBV11-2 to TRBJ2-3; D may be TRBD2 (5 bases). The CDR3 covers 17 residues. Germline V gene data show CDR1 as SGHAT and CDR2 as FQNNGV. Trimming removed 5 bases from V and 3 bases from J, with 21 bases in between.

The chain couples TRBV19 to TRBJ2-7; D not certain. The CDR3 length is 13 residues. CDR1 and CDR2 from the germline V gene are LNHDA and SQIVND (reference sequence). Trimming removed 3 bases at V and 3 bases at J, with 9 bases between. The CDR3 nucleotides read TGTGCCAGTAGTATTTCCCTTCTCTACGAGCAGTACTTC. It specifies CASSISLLYEQYF.

A note on this clone: Other DNA sequences within the sample encode an identical CDR3. The chain carries TRBV20-1 and TRBJ2-5; D gene uncertain. This CDR3 contains 11 residues. Germline loops: CDR1 DFQATT, CDR2 SNEGSKA (reference sequence). V lost 3 bases and J 3 bases, leaving 5 bases between the germline ends. The CDR3 DNA reads as TGCAGTGCTAGCCGAGAAGAGACCCAGTACTTC. This encodes CSASREETQYF.

This chain uses TRBV19 with TRBJ1-5, with 10 positions matching TRBD1. With 5 bases clipped from V and 13 bases from J, the junction kept 14 bases outside the gene matches. Germline lookup yields CDR1 LNHDA and CDR2 SQIVND (reference sequence). The CDR3 runs 15 residues. CDR3 amino acids: CASSPRTGGRLTQHF. The CDR3 DNA reads as TGTGCCAGTAGTCCCCGGACAGGGGGAAGGTTGACTCAGCATTTT.

The chain joins TRBV27 to TRBJ2-7; no firm D call. This CDR3 region has 16 residues. The V end was cut by 2 bases, the J end by 3 bases, with 17 bases between. The germline gives CDR1 MNHEY, CDR2 SMNVEV (reference sequence). The CDR3 loop reads CASSLLRPSPYYEQYF. The CDR3 nucleotides are TGTGCCAGCAGTTTACTCAGACCCTCTCCCTACTACGAGCAGTACTTC.

The V gene is TRBV2, the J gene TRBJ1-2, with D perhaps TRBD1 (5 bases). Trimming removed 4 bases from V and 4 bases from J, with 7 bases in between. The CDR3 loop spans 12 amino acids. CDR1 and CDR2 from the germline V gene are SNHLY and FYNNEI. DNA of the CDR3: TGTGCCAGCAGTGTCGGGGGCTATGGCTACACCTTC. Translated, it gives CASSVGGYGYTF.

The CDR3 reads CASLPGLAGGKANTGELFF. In nucleotides, the CDR3 is TGTGCCAGTCTCCCGGGACTAGCGGGAGGTAAGGCGAACACCGGGGAGCTGTTTTTT. The chain carries TRBV28 and TRBJ2-2; 15 bases align to TRBD2. The CDR3 has 19 residues. Germline V lookup: CDR1 MDHEN, CDR2 SYDVKM. V dropped 9 bases and J dropped 0; count of bases not matched to a gene: 11.

The chain couples TRBV30 to TRBJ1-2; 9 bases align to TRBD1. Unmatched junction bases numbered 3, after V lost 2 bases and J lost 5 bases. The CDR3 consists of 13 residues. Germline V gene lookup returns CDR1 GTSNPN and CDR2 SVGIG (reference sequence). Written as DNA, the CDR3 is TGTGCCTGGAGTCAGGGACAGGGATATGGCTACACCTTC. Protein sequence: CAWSQGQGYGYTF.